These 29 T cell receptor beta chains came from one sample sequenced in a study of cytomegalovirus exposure and HLA in healthy donors. It was with 60 Vbeta and 13 Jbeta primers that the PCR ran. Produced via immunoSEQ multiplex PCR; TCRdb's table is partial and in-frame only. The sample holds fewer than 250,000 clones, about nine tenths seen once. The specimen was PBMCs. The source is a boy younger than 10 in good health and CMV-seronegative.

The chain couples TRBV30 to TRBJ2-1; TRBD2 matches 7 bases. This CDR3 is built from 14 residues. CDR1 is GTSNPN and CDR2 is SVGIG in the germline V gene (reference sequence). V gave up 1 base and J gave up 6 bases; unmatched junction bases: 6. This chain's CDR3 is CAWSAGGRGNEQFF. The CDR3 DNA reads TGTGCCTGGAGTGCCGGCGGGAGAGGCAATGAGCAGTTCTTC.

This clone was counted only a few times. The genes are TRBV10-3 and TRBJ2-1; 7 nucleotides align to TRBD1. In germline, CDR1 is ENHRY, CDR2 SYGVKD. With V trimmed by 1 base and J by 8 bases, 17 bases remained unmatched. The CDR3 length is 18 residues. The CDR3 is CAISEFGDRVQESYEQFF. CDR3 DNA sequence: TGTGCCATCAGTGAGTTTGGAGACAGGGTCCAGGAAAGCTATGAGCAGTTCTTC.

This sequence joins TRBV10-3 and TRBJ2-3; TRBD2 matches 8 bases. The CDR3 covers 14 residues. Per germline, CDR1 ENHRY and CDR2 SYGVKD. V lost 8 bases to trimming and J lost 6 bases; unmatched junction nucleotides: 10. CDR3 coding DNA: TGTGCCATCCGTCTCGGGAGGGGGGTGGATACGCAGTATTTT. Translating it yields CAIRLGRGVDTQYF.

This clone turned up a few times. The J gene is TRBJ1-2, the V gene TRBV9; 9 bases agree with TRBD1. V was pared by 0 bases and J by 4 bases, with 1 base of the junction left unmatched. CDR1 SGDLS and CDR2 YYNGEE come from the germline V gene. The CDR3 is 14 amino acids. The CDR3 protein is CASSVGDRVYGYTF. CDR3 in DNA: TGTGCCAGCAGCGTAGGGGACAGGGTCTATGGCTACACCTTC.

The chain has TRBV6-1 and TRBJ1-2, with D tentatively TRBD1 (6 bases). Germline V CDR1 and CDR2: MNHNS, SASEGT. V dropped 4 bases and J dropped 4 bases, with 16 bases sitting between them. The CDR3 runs to 15 residues. The CDR3 region has the DNA TGTGCCAGCAGTGCCGAGGGGGTACCTGGCTATGGCTACACCTTC. As protein: CASSAEGVPGYGYTF.

V and J are TRBV5-6 and TRBJ2-2, with D hard to call. The CDR3 sequence is 16 residues long. Between the trimmed V and J ends, which lost 0 bases and 4 bases, there was a span of 13 bases. Germline CDR1 SGHDT, CDR2 YYEEEE. The CDR3 DNA follows: TGTGCCAGCAGCTTGGTTGCGGCCAGCCTCACCGGGGAGCTGTTTTTT. It is translated as CASSLVAASLTGELFF.

V usage is TRBV25-1 and J usage is TRBJ2-1, with 11 bases that match TRBD2. Germline loops: CDR1 MGHDK, CDR2 SYGVNS. CDR3 length equals 17 residues. After removal of 4 bases from V and 7 bases from J, the junction contained 12 bases not matched to a gene. CDR3 nucleotide sequence: TGTGCCAGCAGTGGTTCCTTCTTTAGCGGGAGGGCGAATGAGCAGTTCTTC. This encodes CASSGSFFSGRANEQFF.

The gene calls are TRBV5-1 and TRBJ1-1, with TRBD1 matching over 7 bases. CDR1 and CDR2 from the germline V gene are SGHRS and YFSETQ. V dropped 4 bases and J dropped 4; count of bases not matched to a gene: 4. The CDR3 has 13 amino acids. CDR3 sequence (DNA): TGCGCCAGCAGCGAGGGGGCGCCCACTGAAGCTTTCTTT. This gives the protein CASSEGAPTEAFF.

This chain's CDR3 is CASSEAGQDSYEQYF. The CDR3 DNA follows: TGTGCCAGCAGTGAAGCGGGGCAAGACTCCTACGAGCAGTACTTC. V gene TRBV2 combines with J gene TRBJ2-7; TRBD1 might be the D (5 bases). The length of the CDR3 is 15 residues. Germline-derived CDR1 and CDR2 are SNHLY and FYNNEI. The V gene lost 0 bases and the J gene lost 0 bases, with 9 bases spanning the gap.

The J gene is TRBJ1-1, the V gene TRBV7-8; possibly TRBD1 for D (5 bases). Deletions cut 1 base from V and 0 bases from J, with 9 bases between. The CDR3 is 15 residues long. Germline CDR1 SGHVS, CDR2 FQNEAQ. In nucleotides, the CDR3 is TGTGCCAGCAGCTTAGTCGGGGGAGTGAACACTGAAGCTTTCTTT. Translating gives CASSLVGGVNTEAFF.

CDR3 in amino acids: CASSGAESYEQYF. The CDR3 nucleotides read TGTGCCAGCAGTGGGGCAGAATCCTACGAGCAGTACTTC. V usage is TRBV6-5 and J usage is TRBJ2-7; weak D call: TRBD1 (5 bases). V was cut by 5 bases and J by 1 base, with 9 bases left in between. The germline V gene encodes CDR1 MNHEY and CDR2 SVGAGI. The CDR3 is made up of 13 amino acids.

The V gene is TRBV19, the J gene TRBJ2-2; possible D gene TRBD2, 5 bases. V was pared by 3 bases and J by 6 bases, with 5 bases between. The CDR3 length is 12 residues. Germline V lookup: CDR1 LNHDA, CDR2 SQIVND (reference sequence). The CDR3 DNA reads TGTGCCAGTAGTATGAGGGCCGGGGAGCTGTTTTTT. Amino acids: CASSMRAGELFF.

V and J are TRBV4-1 and TRBJ2-1; D is undetermined. Germline loops: CDR1 MGHRA, CDR2 YSYEKL. The CDR3 is 15 residues long. V was trimmed by 2 bases and J by 4 bases, leaving 12 bases between them. The DNA of the CDR3 is TGCGCCAGCAGCCAACTTCCAAACTGGTACAATGAGCAGTTCTTC. Translating it yields CASSQLPNWYNEQFF.

The chain couples TRBV30 to TRBJ2-2; possibly TRBD1 for D (5 bases). Looked up from germline, CDR1 is GTSNPN and CDR2 is SVGIG (reference sequence). This CDR3 is built from 13 residues. Trimming pared 3 bases from V and 6 bases from J, leaving 11 bases between. CDR3 residues: CAWSTLGAGELFF. CDR3 nucleotide sequence: TGTGCCTGGAGCACTTTAGGGGCCGGGGAGCTGTTTTTT.

This chain links TRBV19 with TRBJ2-1; tentatively, D is TRBD1 (7 bases). Deletions cut 4 bases from V and 9 bases from J, with 19 bases between. Germline values: CDR1 LNHDA, CDR2 SQIVND (reference sequence). CDR3 length: 15 amino acids. The CDR3 sequence is CASSNQPGDSSEQFF. The CDR3, as DNA: TGTGCCAGTAGTAACCAACCGGGGGACAGTAGTGAGCAGTTCTTC.

The V and J genes are TRBV30 and TRBJ2-3; D is possibly TRBD1 (5 bases). Germline CDR1 is GTSNPN and CDR2 is SVGIG (reference sequence). This CDR3 has 14 amino acids. V was cut by 1 base and J by 5 bases, with 13 bases left in between. CDR3 sequence (DNA): TGTGCCTGGAGTGGACAGCCTACCCTAGATACGCAGTATTTT. Protein product: CAWSGQPTLDTQYF.

The genes are TRBV7-9 and TRBJ2-1; possible D gene TRBD2, 6 bases. Trimming removed 5 bases from V and 10 bases from J, with 9 bases in between. Looked up from germline, CDR1 is SEHNR and CDR2 is FQNEAQ (reference sequence). The CDR3 is 11 residues long. The CDR3 coding sequence is TGTGCCAGCAGCAGAGGACTAGAGCAGTTCTTC. Its protein is CASSRGLEQFF.

V usage is TRBV10-3 and J usage is TRBJ2-1; perhaps TRBD2 as D (6 bases). Germline-derived CDR1 and CDR2 are ENHRY and SYGVKD. The CDR3 sequence is 16 residues long. Trimming took 10 bases from V and 2 from J, leaving 21 bases between them. The CDR3 reads CATNTPSSAPYNEQFF. The CDR3 DNA reads TGTGCCACCAACACCCCGTCTAGCGCGCCCTACAATGAGCAGTTCTTC.

The CDR3 spells CSVVGRVGNEQYF. CDR3 DNA sequence: TGCAGCGTTGTTGGGCGGGTGGGAAACGAGCAGTACTTC. The rearrangement links TRBV29-1 to TRBJ2-7; D perhaps matches TRBD2 (5 bases). Per germline, CDR1 SQVTM and CDR2 ANQGSEA. The CDR3 is 13 residues long. Trimming stripped 4 bases from V and 5 bases from J, with 15 bases between.

The J gene is TRBJ2-5, the V gene TRBV2; 10 bases map to TRBD2. The end of the DNA aligns better with TRBJ2-7, so the J call may be wrong. Per germline, CDR1 SNHLY and CDR2 FYNNEI. This CDR3 comprises 16 residues. CDR3 sequence (DNA): TGTGCCAGCAGTGGGTCTAGCGGGAGTATGGCCTACGAGCAGTACTTC. This gives the protein CASSGSSGSMAYEQYF.

The rearrangement joins TRBV7-6 to TRBJ2-2; 7 bases are a match to TRBD2. This CDR3 is built from 13 residues. Germline V lookup: CDR1 SGHVS, CDR2 FNYEAQ. The trim removed 4 bases at V and 6 bases at J, leaving 2 bases unmatched. The DNA of the CDR3 is TGTGCCAGCAGCTGGGGAGGGGCCGGGGAGCTGTTTTTT. Its protein is CASSWGGAGELFF.

The gene calls are TRBV5-5 and TRBJ2-7; TRBD1 aligns across 8 bases. Trimming removed 3 bases from V and 4 bases from J; junction bases left unmatched: 9. The CDR3 loop spans 15 amino acids. Germline V gives CDR1 SGHKS, CDR2 YYEKEE (reference sequence). In DNA form, the CDR3 reads TGTGCCAGCAGCTCGACCGGGACAGGCCTTTACGAGCAGTACTTC. This sequence encodes CASSSTGTGLYEQYF. Full variable domain (rest looked up from reference TRBV5-5 and TRBJ2-7): DAGVTQSPTHLIKTRGQQVTLRCSPISGHKSVSWYQQVLGQGPQFIFQYYEKEERGRGNFPDRFSARQFPNYSSELNVNALLLGDSALYLCASSSTGTGLYEQYFGPGTRLTVT.

The rearrangement links TRBV5-1 to TRBJ2-2, with a possible D match to TRBD2 (5 bases). The germline V and J ends were trimmed by 3 bases and 9 bases, with 12 bases remaining between them. This CDR3 is built from 13 residues. Germline V gene lookup returns CDR1 SGHRS and CDR2 YFSETQ. CDR3 in DNA: TGCGCCAGCAGCTGGACTCAGACCAGGGAGCTGTTTTTT. Translation: CASSWTQTRELFF.

The rearrangement joins TRBV27 to TRBJ2-5; tentative D call: TRBD1 (5 bases). The CDR3 is made up of 14 amino acids. Per the germline V gene, CDR1 is MNHEY and CDR2 is SMNVEV (reference sequence). Trimming pared 7 bases from V and 2 bases from J, leaving 14 bases between. CDR3 sequence: CASTPGISQETQYF. The CDR3 DNA reads as TGTGCCAGCACCCCAGGGATCTCTCAAGAGACCCAGTACTTC.

The rearrangement joins TRBV28 to TRBJ1-6, with D unresolved. CDR1 is MDHEN, CDR2 SYDVKM, per germline. The CDR3 is 17 amino acids. With 6 bases removed from V and 0 bases from J, the gap between germline ends came to 15 bases. CDR3 DNA: TGTGCCAGCAGCCCCCGGAGGTGGGGCTCCTATAATTCACCCCTCCACTTT. The encoded protein is CASSPRRWGSYNSPLHF.

The rearrangement uses TRBV19 and TRBJ1-1; TRBD1 might be the D (6 bases). Germline assignment: CDR1 LNHDA and CDR2 SQIVND (reference sequence). This CDR3 has 15 residues. With 4 bases removed from V and 0 bases from J, the gap between germline ends came to 12 bases. CDR3 bases: TGTGCCAGTAGTACCCCGACAGGTATGAACACTGAAGCTTTCTTT. It specifies CASSTPTGMNTEAFF.

The V and J genes are TRBV20-1 and TRBJ1-1; 7 bases agree with TRBD1. Germline V lookup: CDR1 DFQATT, CDR2 SNEGSKA (reference sequence). The CDR3 totals 11 residues. V was pared by 6 bases and J by 11 bases, with 9 bases of the junction left unmatched. The CDR3 reads CSAPDRVFAFF. CDR3 nucleotides: TGCAGTGCACCCGACAGGGTATTTGCTTTCTTT.

This clone has more than one count but fewer than ten. The CDR3 region has the DNA TGTGCCAGCTCACCATATGGCGGAGGCAATCAGCCCCAGCATTTT. Amino acid sequence: CASSPYGGGNQPQHF. The chain recombines TRBV18 with TRBJ1-5; D gene ambiguous. The V end was cut by 2 bases, the J end by 2 bases, with 10 bases between. The CDR3 runs 15 residues. The germline V gene encodes CDR1 KGHSH and CDR2 LQKENI.

This clone turned up a few times. Here the CDR3 DNA reads TGTGCCAGCAGCCCGGACAGGACTTACACTGAAGCTTTCTTT. This codes for CASSPDRTYTEAFF. The chain combines TRBV5-4 with TRBJ1-1, with TRBD1 identical over 7 bases. The J segment lost 3 bases and the V segment lost 4 bases, leaving 6 bases of the junction unmatched. Per germline, CDR1 SGHNT and CDR2 YYREEE (reference sequence). The CDR3 totals 14 residues. Filled out from reference TRBV5-4 and TRBJ1-1, the complete variable domain reads ETGVTQSPTHLIKTRGQQVTLRCSSQSGHNTVSWYQQALGQGPQFIFQYYREEENGRGNFPPRFSGLQFPNYSSELNVNALELDDSALYLCASSPDRTYTEAFFGQGTRLTVV.